The TCR beta chain described here comes from a study of T cells in Graves' hyperthyroidism and ophthalmopathy. Study-wide findings and caveats: Blood held most thyroid clonotypes expanded above 0.001 frequency. The model's output predicted ophthalmopathy at a median of around 6.9 months prior to onset. Ophthalmopathy was distinguished from stable hyperthyroidism by 13 V-J signatures.

Regarding this clonotype: Its specificity is not known.

Amplified TCR beta CDR3 regions came from RNA transcripts. The HTBI primer set was used in a first-round RT-PCR of the TCR CDR3. TCRdb independently ran MiXCR on the multiplex PCR reads; one entry per CDR3 protein. The sample contains 690,000 or so distinct CDR3 sequences, approximately 19% of which appear only once. The germline V gene has CDR1 MNHEY and CDR2 SMNVEV (reference sequence). Trimming shortened V by 3 bases and J by 3 bases, and 14 bases separated the two germline ends. The CDR3 runs to 15 residues. Diagnosis relied on clinical symptoms, serum thyroxine and TRAb, thyroid ultrasound and orbital computed tomography.

The TCR originated in a woman in her fifties or sixties with Graves' hyperthyroidism that later progressed to Graves' ophthalmopathy. Sequencing used blood. The rearrangement uses TRBV27 and TRBJ1-1; no reliable D call. CDR3 coding DNA: TGTGCCAGCAGTTTTGGTGCCCTGGCGGACACTGAAGCTTTCTTT. Translating it yields CASSFGALADTEAFF.